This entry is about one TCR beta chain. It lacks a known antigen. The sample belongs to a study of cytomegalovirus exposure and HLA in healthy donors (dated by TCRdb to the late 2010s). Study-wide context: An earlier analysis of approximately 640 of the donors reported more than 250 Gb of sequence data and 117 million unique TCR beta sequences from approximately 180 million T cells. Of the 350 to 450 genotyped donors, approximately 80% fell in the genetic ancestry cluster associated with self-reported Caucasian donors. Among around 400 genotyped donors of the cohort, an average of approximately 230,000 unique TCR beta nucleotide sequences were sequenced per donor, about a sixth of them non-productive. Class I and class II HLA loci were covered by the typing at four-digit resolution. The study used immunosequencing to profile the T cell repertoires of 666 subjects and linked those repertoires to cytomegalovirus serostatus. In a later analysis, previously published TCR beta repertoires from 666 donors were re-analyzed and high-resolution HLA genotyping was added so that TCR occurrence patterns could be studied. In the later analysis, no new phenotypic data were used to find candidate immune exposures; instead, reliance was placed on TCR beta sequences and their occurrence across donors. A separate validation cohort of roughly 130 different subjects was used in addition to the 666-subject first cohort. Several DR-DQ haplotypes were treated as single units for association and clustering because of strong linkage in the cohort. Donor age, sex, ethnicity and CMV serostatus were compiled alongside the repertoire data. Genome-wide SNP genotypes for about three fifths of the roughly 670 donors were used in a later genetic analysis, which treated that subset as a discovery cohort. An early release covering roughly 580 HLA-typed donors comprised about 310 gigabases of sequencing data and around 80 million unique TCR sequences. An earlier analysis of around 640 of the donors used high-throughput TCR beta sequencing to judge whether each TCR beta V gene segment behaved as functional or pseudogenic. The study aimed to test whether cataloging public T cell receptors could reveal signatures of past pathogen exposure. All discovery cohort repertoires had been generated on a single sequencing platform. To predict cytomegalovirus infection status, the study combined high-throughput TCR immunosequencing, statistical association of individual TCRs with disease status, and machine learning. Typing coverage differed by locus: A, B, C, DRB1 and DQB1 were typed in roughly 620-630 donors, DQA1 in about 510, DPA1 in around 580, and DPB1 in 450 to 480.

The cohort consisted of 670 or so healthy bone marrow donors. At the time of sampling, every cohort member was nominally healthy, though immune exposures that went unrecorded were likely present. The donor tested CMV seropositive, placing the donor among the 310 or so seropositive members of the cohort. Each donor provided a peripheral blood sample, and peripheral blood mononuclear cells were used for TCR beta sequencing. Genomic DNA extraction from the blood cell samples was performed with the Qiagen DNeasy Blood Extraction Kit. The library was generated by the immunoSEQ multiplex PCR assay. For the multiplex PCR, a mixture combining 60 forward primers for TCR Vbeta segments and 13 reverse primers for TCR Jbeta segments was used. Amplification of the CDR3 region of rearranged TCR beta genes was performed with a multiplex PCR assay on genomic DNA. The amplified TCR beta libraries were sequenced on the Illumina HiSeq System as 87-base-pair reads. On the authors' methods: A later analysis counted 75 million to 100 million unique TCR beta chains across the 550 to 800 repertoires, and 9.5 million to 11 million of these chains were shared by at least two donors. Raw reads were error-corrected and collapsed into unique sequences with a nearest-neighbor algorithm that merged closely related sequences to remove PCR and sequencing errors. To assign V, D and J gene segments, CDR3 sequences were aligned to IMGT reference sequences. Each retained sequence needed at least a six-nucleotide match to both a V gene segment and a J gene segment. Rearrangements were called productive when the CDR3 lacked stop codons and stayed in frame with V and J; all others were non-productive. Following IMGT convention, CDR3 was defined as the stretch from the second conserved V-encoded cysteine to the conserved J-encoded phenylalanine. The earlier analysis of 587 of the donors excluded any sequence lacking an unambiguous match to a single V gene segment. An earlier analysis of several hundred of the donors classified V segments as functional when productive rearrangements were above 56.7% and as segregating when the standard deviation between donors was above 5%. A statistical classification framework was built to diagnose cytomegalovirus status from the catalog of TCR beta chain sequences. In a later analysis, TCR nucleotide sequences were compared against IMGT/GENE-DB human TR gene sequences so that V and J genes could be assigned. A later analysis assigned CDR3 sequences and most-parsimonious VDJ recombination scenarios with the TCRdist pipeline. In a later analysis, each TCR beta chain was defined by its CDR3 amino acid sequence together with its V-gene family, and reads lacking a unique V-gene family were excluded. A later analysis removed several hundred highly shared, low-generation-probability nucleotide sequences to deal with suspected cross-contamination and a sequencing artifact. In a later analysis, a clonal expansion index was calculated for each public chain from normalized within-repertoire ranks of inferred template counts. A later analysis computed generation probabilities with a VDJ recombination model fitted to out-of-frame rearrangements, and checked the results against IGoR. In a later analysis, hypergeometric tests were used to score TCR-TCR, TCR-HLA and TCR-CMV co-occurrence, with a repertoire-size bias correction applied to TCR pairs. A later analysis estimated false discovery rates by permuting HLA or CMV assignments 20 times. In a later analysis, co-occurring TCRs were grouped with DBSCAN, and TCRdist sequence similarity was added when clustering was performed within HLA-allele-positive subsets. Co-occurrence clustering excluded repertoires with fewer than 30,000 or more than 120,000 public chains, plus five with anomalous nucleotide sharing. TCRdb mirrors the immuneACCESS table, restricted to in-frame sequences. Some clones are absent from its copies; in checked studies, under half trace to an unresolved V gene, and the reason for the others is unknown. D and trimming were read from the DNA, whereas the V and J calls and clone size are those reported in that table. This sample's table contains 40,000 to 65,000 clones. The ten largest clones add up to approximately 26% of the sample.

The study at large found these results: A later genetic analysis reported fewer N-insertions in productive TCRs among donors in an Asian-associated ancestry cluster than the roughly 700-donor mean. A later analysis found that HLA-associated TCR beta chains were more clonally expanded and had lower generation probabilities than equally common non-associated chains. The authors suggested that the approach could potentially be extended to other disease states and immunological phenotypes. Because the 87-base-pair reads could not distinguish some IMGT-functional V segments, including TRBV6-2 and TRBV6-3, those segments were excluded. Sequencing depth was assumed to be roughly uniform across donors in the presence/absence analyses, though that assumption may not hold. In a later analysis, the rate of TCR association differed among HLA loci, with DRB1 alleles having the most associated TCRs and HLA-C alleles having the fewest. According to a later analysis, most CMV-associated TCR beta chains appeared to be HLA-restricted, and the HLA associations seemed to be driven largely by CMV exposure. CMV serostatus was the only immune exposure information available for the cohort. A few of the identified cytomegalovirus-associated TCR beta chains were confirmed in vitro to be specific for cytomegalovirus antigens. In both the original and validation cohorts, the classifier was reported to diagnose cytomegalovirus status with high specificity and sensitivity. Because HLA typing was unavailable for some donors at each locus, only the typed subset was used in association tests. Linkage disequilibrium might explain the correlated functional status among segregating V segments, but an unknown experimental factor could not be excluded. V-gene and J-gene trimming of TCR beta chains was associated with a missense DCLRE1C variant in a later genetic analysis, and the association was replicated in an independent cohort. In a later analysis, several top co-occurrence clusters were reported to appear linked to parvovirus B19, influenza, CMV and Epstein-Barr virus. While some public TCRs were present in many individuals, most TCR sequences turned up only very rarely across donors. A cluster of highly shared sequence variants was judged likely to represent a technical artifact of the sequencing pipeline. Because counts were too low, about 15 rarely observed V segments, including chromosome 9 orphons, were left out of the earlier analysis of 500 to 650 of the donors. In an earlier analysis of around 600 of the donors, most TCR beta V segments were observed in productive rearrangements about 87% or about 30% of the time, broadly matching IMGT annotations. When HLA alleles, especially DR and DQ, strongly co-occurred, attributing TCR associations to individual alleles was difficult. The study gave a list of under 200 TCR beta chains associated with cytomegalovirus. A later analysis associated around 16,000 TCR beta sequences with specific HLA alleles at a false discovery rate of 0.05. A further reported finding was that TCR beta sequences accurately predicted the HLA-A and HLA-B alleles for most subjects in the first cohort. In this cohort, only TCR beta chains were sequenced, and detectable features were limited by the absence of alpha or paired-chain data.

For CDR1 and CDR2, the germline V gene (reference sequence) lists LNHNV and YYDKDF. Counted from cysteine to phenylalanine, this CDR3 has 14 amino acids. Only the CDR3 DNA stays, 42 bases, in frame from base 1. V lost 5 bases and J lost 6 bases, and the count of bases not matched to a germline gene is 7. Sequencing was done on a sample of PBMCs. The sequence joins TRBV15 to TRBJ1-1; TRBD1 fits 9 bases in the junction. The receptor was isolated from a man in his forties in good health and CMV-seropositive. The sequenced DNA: TGTGCCACCAGCCCTCGGGACAGGGCGGCTGAAGCTTTCTTT. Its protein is CATSPRDRAAEAFF.